What follows are 26 T cell receptor beta chains derived from one specimen sequenced in a study of T-cell memory formation after mild COVID-19. TCRdb called the 5' RACE reads again in MiXCR, with one record for every CDR3 protein. The sample has 30,000 to 35,000 distinct CDR3 sequences, roughly 21% seen once; the top ten hold 1.5% to 1.7%. The sequencing input was PBMCs or a T cell subset sorted from them (not recorded which). These receptors were obtained from an adult who had mild COVID-19 (a few samples of this study predate the infection). Cell type and time point are not known.

This clonotype was seen a few times. The chain has TRBV12-3 or TRBV12-4 and TRBJ1-2, with 12 bases aligning to TRBD1. V was clipped by 3 bases and J by 8 bases; unmatched bases: 7. The CDR3 runs to 15 residues. The CDR3 here is CASSLGTGGAIGYTF. The CDR3 bases are TGTGCCAGCAGTTTGGGGACAGGGGGCGCAATAGGCTACACCTTC.

In this sample, this clonotype turned up many times. The chain employs TRBV5-1 and TRBJ2-1; D unclear. V was shortened by 0 bases and J by 0 bases, with 7 bases between the two germline ends. CDR1 is SGHRS, CDR2 YFSETQ, per germline. This CDR3 contains 15 residues. CDR3 protein: CASSLGESSYNEQFF. CDR3 bases: TGCGCCAGCAGCTTGGGAGAGAGCTCCTACAATGAGCAGTTCTTC.

A remark on this clonotype: A much larger clone lies a single base off, so this may be a read error. The chain is built from TRBV4-1 and TRBJ1-1; no clear D. The germline V and J ends were trimmed by 0 bases and 10 bases, with 9 bases remaining between them. Germline CDR1 MGHRA, CDR2 YSYEKL. The CDR3 has 12 residues. The CDR3 loop is CASSQDCAAAFF. The CDR3 DNA reads as TGCGCCAGCAGCCAAGATTGCGCAGCAGCTTTCTTT.

The chain has TRBV7-9 and TRBJ1-2; no definite D call. The germline gives CDR1 SEHNR, CDR2 FQNEAQ (reference sequence). The length of the CDR3 is 12 residues. V dropped 2 bases and J dropped 5 bases, with 6 bases sitting between them. CDR3 loop: CASSLSGYGYTF. CDR3 nucleotide sequence: TGTGCCAGCAGCTTAAGTGGGTATGGCTACACCTTC.

At least ten counts were recorded for this clonotype. V gene TRBV20-1 combines with J gene TRBJ1-2; TRBD1 matches 9 bases. Germline V lookup: CDR1 DFQATT, CDR2 SNEGSKA (reference sequence). The CDR3 is 13 residues long. Unmatched junction bases numbered 6, after V lost 8 bases and J lost 2 bases. CDR3 loop: CSRAGQGNYGYTF. In nucleotides, the CDR3 is TGCAGTCGGGCGGGACAGGGAAACTATGGCTACACCTTC.

Many counts were recorded for this clonotype. The chain links TRBV5-1 to TRBJ2-7; 12 bases are a match to TRBD1. The V and J ends lost 2 bases and 4 bases, in that order; junction bases with no gene match: 7. The CDR3 runs to 16 residues. Germline V gene data show CDR1 as SGHRS and CDR2 as YFSETQ. CDR3 amino acids: CASSLTGTGGVYEQYF. The CDR3 bases are TGCGCCAGCAGCTTAACCGGGACAGGGGGCGTTTACGAGCAGTACTTC.

This clonotype was observed many times. V usage is TRBV3-1 and J usage is TRBJ2-1; 8 bases line up with TRBD1. Germline CDR1 and CDR2: LGHDT and YNNKEL (reference sequence). The CDR3 consists of 12 residues. V shed 1 base and J 10 bases; nucleotides not matched to a gene: 0. CDR3 nucleotides: TGTGCCAGCAGCCAAGGGGACAGGGAGCAGTTCTTC. This gives the protein CASSQGDREQFF.

Remarks on this clonotype: Sequence at one end of the junction differs from germline and may be a read error. The chain is built from TRBV29-1 and TRBJ2-3; D tentatively fits TRBD1 or TRBD2 (6 bases each). This CDR3 has 14 amino acids. Germline CDR1 reads SQVTM; CDR2 reads ANQGSEA. As DNA, the CDR3 is TGCAGCGCTGAAGGGGGGACCCGCACAGATACGCAGTATTTT. This encodes CSAEGGTRTDTQYF.

This clonotype has ten or more counts. For the CDR3, the DNA is TGTGCCTGGAGTCTGAACAGGGGGGTAAATCAGCCCCAGCATTTT. Translated, it gives CAWSLNRGVNQPQHF. The V and J genes are TRBV30 and TRBJ1-5; 8 nucleotides match TRBD1. Germline CDR1 is GTSNPN and CDR2 is SVGIG (reference sequence). Germline trimming cut 2 bases from V and 4 bases from J; bases unmatched to any gene: 7. The length of the CDR3 is 15 residues.

This clonotype came up many times. The rearrangement uses TRBV28 and TRBJ2-4; D is unclear. Looked up from germline, CDR1 is MDHEN and CDR2 is SYDVKM. The CDR3 has 12 residues. V was cut by 8 bases and J by 0 bases, with 5 bases left in between. The CDR3 bases are TGTGCCAGCGGCTTAGCCAAAAACATTCAGTACTTC. As protein: CASGLAKNIQYF.

At least ten counts were recorded for this clonotype. The rearrangement joins TRBV4-1 to TRBJ1-2, with TRBD1 identical over 9 bases. Per the germline V gene, CDR1 is MGHRA and CDR2 is YSYEKL. CDR3 length: 15 amino acids. V gave up 2 bases and J gave up 5 bases; unmatched junction bases: 6. CDR3: CASSQNRDRVYGYTF. The DNA for the CDR3 is TGCGCCAGCAGCCAAAACCGGGACAGGGTTTATGGCTACACCTTC.

This clonotype was detected many times. The rearrangement joins TRBV29-1 to TRBJ1-1; D is uncertain. The CDR3 is made up of 13 amino acids. CDR1 SQVTM and CDR2 ANQGSEA come from the germline V gene. V lost 6 bases and J lost 2, with 13 bases in between. CDR3 loop: CSVRSAGNTEAFF. The CDR3 nucleotides are TGCAGCGTCAGATCAGCAGGCAACACTGAAGCTTTCTTT.

This clonotype is medium-sized. The gene calls are TRBV12-3 or TRBV12-4 and TRBJ1-1; D is possibly TRBD1 (6 bases). The CDR3 is 17 amino acids. V gave up 5 bases and J gave up 0 bases, with 19 bases separating them. CDR3 DNA sequence: TGTGCCAGCAGTCCCAGGGGCGGGGGAAGGATGAACACTGAAGCTTTCTTT. It yields the protein CASSPRGGGRMNTEAFF.

This clonotype was seen many times. V gene TRBV11-3 combines with J gene TRBJ1-4; D not certain. V was shortened by 3 bases and J by 8 bases, with 4 bases between the two germline ends. This CDR3 is 11 amino acids long. CDR1 is SGHNT and CDR2 is YENEEA in the germline V gene. CDR3 nucleotides: TGTGCCAGCAGCTTGAACGAAAAACTGTTTTTT. Protein product: CASSLNEKLFF.

This clonotype came up many times. V and J are TRBV12-3 or TRBV12-4 and TRBJ2-6; 7 bases agree with TRBD2. The V gene end was trimmed by 6 bases and the J gene end by 2 bases; junction bases not matched to a gene: 25. This CDR3 has 22 amino acids. The CDR3 region is CASRSSSISGGSLWAGANVLTF. As DNA, the CDR3 is TGTGCCAGCAGGTCCTCCTCTATTAGTGGCGGGAGTCTGTGGGCTGGGGCCAACGTCCTGACTTTC.

This clonotype showed up many times. This chain connects TRBV11-2 to TRBJ1-2; the match to TRBD1 covers 11 bases. The germline gives CDR1 SGHAT, CDR2 FQNNGV. The CDR3 is 14 residues long. V lost 4 bases to trimming and J lost 8 bases; unmatched junction nucleotides: 6. The CDR3 loop reads CASSYDWTGGGYTF. As DNA, the CDR3 is TGTGCCAGCAGCTACGATTGGACAGGGGGCGGCTACACCTTC.

This clonotype appeared many times. The chain uses TRBV6-5 and TRBJ2-4; 7 nucleotides align to TRBD1. Germline-derived CDR1 and CDR2 are MNHEY and SVGAGI. Trimming removed 6 bases from V and 3 bases from J; junction bases left unmatched: 5. This CDR3 has 14 residues. The CDR3 DNA reads TGTGCCAGCAGCTTAGGGGGCAGCAAAAACATTCAGTACTTC. This encodes CASSLGGSKNIQYF.

This chain links TRBV14 with TRBJ2-7, with D possibly being TRBD1 or TRBD2 (5 bases each). Trimming left V 4 bases short and J 1 base short, with 14 bases between. The CDR3 runs 15 residues. Per the germline V gene, CDR1 is SGHDN and CDR2 is FVKESK. CDR3 in amino acids: CASSRGPSSSYEQYF. DNA for the CDR3: TGTGCCAGCAGCCGGGGACCATCTTCGTCCTACGAGCAGTACTTC.

This clonotype was picked up many times. The chain carries TRBV7-2 and TRBJ2-7; tentative D call: TRBD1 (6 bases). Looked up from germline, CDR1 is SGHTA and CDR2 is FQGNSA. The CDR3 is made up of 13 amino acids. The V end lost 6 bases, the J end lost 7 bases, and 16 bases lay between the germline ends. The CDR3 coding sequence is TGTGCCAGCAGGCCACAGGGTTCTCGGGAGCAGTACTTC. This codes for CASRPQGSREQYF.

This clonotype has a count of ten or more. V is TRBV28 and J is TRBJ2-1, with unresolved D. The CDR3 spans 13 residues. The germline V gene has CDR1 MDHEN and CDR2 SYDVKM. V was cut by 4 bases and J by 7 bases, with 11 bases left in between. As DNA, the CDR3 is TGTGCCAGCAGTTCCTACCAGGTTAATGAGCAGTTCTTC. Translating gives CASSSYQVNEQFF.

The sample holds many counts of this clonotype. The chain links TRBV4-2 to TRBJ1-1; tentatively, D is TRBD1 (5 bases). The V gene lost 0 bases and the J gene lost 0 bases, with 11 bases spanning the gap. Germline CDR1 reads LGHNA; CDR2 reads YNFKEQ. CDR3 length: 16 amino acids. The CDR3 sequence is CASSQEIRGMNTEAFF. Here the CDR3 DNA reads TGTGCCAGCAGCCAAGAAATAAGGGGCATGAACACTGAAGCTTTCTTT.

J is TRBJ2-7 and V is TRBV29-1; 10 positions match TRBD1. J gave up 3 bases and V 7 bases, and 0 bases lay outside the gene matches. Looked up from germline, CDR1 is SQVTM and CDR2 is ANQGSEA. CDR3 length equals 11 residues. This CDR3 is CSGTGGYEQYF. The CDR3 DNA reads TGCAGCGGGACAGGGGGCTACGAGCAGTACTTC.

In this sample, this clonotype is medium-sized. The chain combines TRBV5-1 with TRBJ2-1; the D is unclear. This CDR3 has 13 residues. Between the trimmed V and J ends, which lost 0 bases and 5 bases, there was a span of 6 bases. Germline values: CDR1 SGHRS, CDR2 YFSETQ. CDR3 amino acids: CASSLAGDNEQFF. The CDR3 nucleotides are TGCGCCAGCAGCTTGGCAGGAGACAATGAGCAGTTCTTC. The variable domain in full, completed from reference TRBV5-1 and TRBJ2-1, reads KAGVTQTPRYLIKTRGQQVTLSCSPISGHRSVSWYQQTPGQGLQFLFEYFSETQRNKGNFPGRFSGRQFSNSRSEMNVSTLELGDSALYLCASSLAGDNEQFFGPGTRLTVL.

This clonotype was detected many times. The chain is built from TRBV12-3 or TRBV12-4 and TRBJ1-2; TRBD1 agrees at 7 bases. The junction had 8 bases not matched to a gene; V was cut back by 5 bases and J by 8 bases. This CDR3 contains 13 residues. CDR3 loop: CASSEDRVEGYTF. DNA for the CDR3: TGTGCCAGCAGTGAAGACAGGGTCGAGGGCTACACCTTC.

There are many counts of this clonotype. This chain links TRBV5-5 with TRBJ2-5, with a possible D match to TRBD2 (5 bases). Trimming removed 2 bases at V and 2 bases at J, with 7 bases between. Germline V gene data show CDR1 as SGHKS and CDR2 as YYEKEE (reference sequence). The CDR3 totals 13 residues. This CDR3 is CASSLGRQETQYF. CDR3 nucleotides: TGTGCCAGCAGCTTAGGGAGACAAGAGACCCAGTACTTC.

This clonotype was recorded at least ten times. The chain has TRBV4-1 and TRBJ2-7; the match to TRBD1 covers 7 bases. Germline trimming cut 3 bases from V and 2 bases from J; bases unmatched to any gene: 7. Germline-derived CDR1 and CDR2 are MGHRA and YSYEKL. The CDR3 sequence is 15 residues long. The CDR3 sequence is CASSHQQGQPYEQYF. The CDR3 nucleotides read TGCGCCAGCAGCCACCAACAGGGACAGCCCTACGAGCAGTACTTC.